These 32 T cell receptor beta chains originate from one sample sequenced in a study of T cell repertoires in cytomegalovirus infection (dated by TCRdb to the late 2010s). Sequencing took place on an Illumina HiSeq 1500. TCRdb passed the public sequencing reads through fastp at Q25 and MiXCR, retaining productive beta sequences. Identical CDR3 protein sequences are pooled into one entry, listed with their most common genes and DNA. This sample gives 550,000 to 700,000 distinct CDR3 sequences in total; over 35% of them show up just once. In total, the top ten clones hold around 46% of the sample. These TCRs are of unknown antigen specificity. The sample's treatment or condition label, in plain terms: in vitro stimulation with specific CMV peptide epitopes to enrich CMV-specific T cells. Sequencing was performed on cultured PBMCs, taken from culture after CMV antigen stimulation. These receptor sequences come from a human donor in good health (CMV status not recorded). Some clones in this sample may be carry-over from other donors' samples.

The V call is TRBV5-1, the J call TRBJ2-1; D is possibly TRBD1 (6 bases). V lost 4 bases to trimming and J lost 4 bases, with 9 bases between them. The germline CDR1 and CDR2 sequences are SGHRS and YFSETQ. CDR3 length: 13 amino acids. Here the CDR3 DNA reads TGCGCCAGCAGCAAAGACAGGTACAATGAGCAGTTCTTC. Translated, it gives CASSKDRYNEQFF.

The CDR3 here is CASSFLAGGLSYTDTQYF. The DNA for the CDR3 is TGTGCCAGCAGTTTTCTAGCGGGGGGACTTTCTTACACAGATACGCAGTATTTT. V usage is TRBV28 and J usage is TRBJ2-3; 11 nucleotides align to TRBD2. Losses at the gene ends were 3 bases for V and 2 bases for J; bases not matched to a gene: 10. Germline V CDR1 and CDR2: MDHEN, SYDVKM. This CDR3 is built from 18 residues. The variable domain in full, completed from reference TRBV28 and TRBJ2-3, reads DVKVTQSSRYLVKRTGEKVFLECVQDMDHENMFWYRQDPGLGLRLIYFSYDVKMKEKGDIPEGYSVSREKKERFSLILESASTNQTSMYLCASSFLAGGLSYTDTQYFGPGTRLTVL.

This clonotype has only a few counts. CDR3 sequence (DNA): TGTGCCAGCAGCTTAGCCCGCCCCGGGACAGGGGGCCGAACCGGGGAGCTGTTTTTT. Amino acids: CASSLARPGTGGRTGELFF. The chain carries TRBV7-2 and TRBJ2-2, with 12 bases matching TRBD1. Trimming at V came to 0 bases and at J to 5 bases, leaving 10 bases not matched to a gene. Germline V gene data show CDR1 as SGHTA and CDR2 as FQGNSA. The CDR3 is 19 residues long.

This chain links TRBV10-2 with TRBJ2-7; D perhaps matches TRBD2 (5 bases). Germline lookup yields CDR1 WSHSY and CDR2 SAAADI. The CDR3 spans 15 residues. V was cut by 0 bases and J by 1 base, with 10 bases left in between. In nucleotides, the CDR3 is TGCGCCAGCAGTGAGTCGTCGACTACATCCTACGAGCAGTACTTC. Its translation is CASSESSTTSYEQYF.

The chain employs TRBV6-6 and TRBJ1-2; D is undetermined. Trimming cost V 5 bases and J 0 bases, with 10 bases left between them. Germline assignment: CDR1 MNHNY and CDR2 SVGAGI (reference sequence). CDR3 length: 14 residues. The CDR3, as DNA: TGTGCCAGCAGTGTATCAGGAGCTAACTATGGCTACACCTTC. It codes for CASSVSGANYGYTF.

The chain combines TRBV18 with TRBJ1-5, with 8 bases that match TRBD1. Germline V gene sequence: CDR1 KGHSH, CDR2 LQKENI. The CDR3 has 16 amino acids. After removal of 3 bases from V and 3 bases from J, the junction contained 7 bases not matched to a gene. The CDR3 DNA reads as TGTGCCAGCTCACCCCTGACAGGGGTTCTCAATCAGCCCCAGCATTTT. Its translation: CASSPLTGVLNQPQHF.

The chain uses TRBV19 and TRBJ2-2, with 8 positions matching TRBD1. CDR3 length equals 15 residues. Germline V gene lookup returns CDR1 LNHDA and CDR2 SQIVND (reference sequence). The ends lost 6 bases at V and 4 bases at J; junction bases unmatched: 7. The CDR3 reads CASRWTGSSTGELFF. The CDR3 DNA follows: TGTGCCAGTAGGTGGACAGGGAGTTCCACCGGGGAGCTGTTTTTT.

This clonotype was seen a few times. This chain links TRBV7-2 with TRBJ2-1; TRBD1 is a possible D gene (5 bases). V lost 0 bases and J 1 base, leaving 7 bases between the germline ends. CDR3 length: 15 amino acids. Germline loops: CDR1 SGHTA, CDR2 FQGNSA. The CDR3 nucleotides read TGTGCCAGCAGCTTAGCGGGGCGGTCCTACAATGAGCAGTTCTTC. It encodes CASSLAGRSYNEQFF. The full variable domain, rest sourced from reference TRBV7-2 and TRBJ2-1, is GAGVSQSPSNKVTEKGKDVELRCDPISGHTALYWYRQSLGQGLEFLIYFQGNSAPDKSGLPSDRFSAERTGGSVSTLTIQRTQQEDSAVYLCASSLAGRSYNEQFFGPGTRLTVL.

The CDR3: CASSLEGARETQYF. CDR3 nucleotides: TGCGCCAGCAGCTTGGAGGGGGCGCGGGAGACCCAGTACTTC. J is TRBJ2-5 and V is TRBV5-1; 7 nucleotides line up with TRBD1. Germline CDR1 is SGHRS and CDR2 is YFSETQ. V was clipped by 0 bases and J by 5 bases; unmatched bases: 4. This CDR3 comprises 14 residues. The variable domain in full, with the rest retrieved from reference TRBV5-1 and TRBJ2-5, is KAGVTQTPRYLIKTRGQQVTLSCSPISGHRSVSWYQQTPGQGLQFLFEYFSETQRNKGNFPGRFSGRQFSNSRSEMNVSTLELGDSALYLCASSLEGARETQYFGPGTRLLVL.

This clonotype has just a few counts. The rearrangement links TRBV5-1 to TRBJ2-4, with D perhaps matching TRBD2 (6 bases). This CDR3 region has 16 residues. From germline, CDR1 is SGHRS and CDR2 YFSETQ. V lost 2 bases, J lost 6 bases, and 18 bases lay in between. The CDR3 sequence is CASSFDPSPGVNIQYF. CDR3 nucleotides: TGCGCCAGCAGCTTCGACCCGTCCCCGGGAGTAAACATTCAGTACTTC.

V is TRBV19 and J is TRBJ2-4; TRBD2 is a possible D gene (5 bases). V was cut by 4 bases and J by 5 bases, with 12 bases left in between. Germline V gene lookup returns CDR1 LNHDA and CDR2 SQIVND (reference sequence). CDR3 size: 14 residues. The DNA for the CDR3 is TGTGCCAGTAGTAAGGACTCACTGGAAAACATTCAGTACTTC. Its translation: CASSKDSLENIQYF.

This clonotype occurred many times. This rearrangement joins TRBV7-8 to TRBJ2-3; TRBD2 aligns across 7 bases. Trimming removed 11 bases from V and 1 base from J; junction bases left unmatched: 9. Germline V CDR1 and CDR2: SGHVS, FQNEAQ. There are 14 residues in the CDR3. The CDR3, as DNA: TGTGCCGGAAGTATGGGGAGGGGCACAGATACGCAGTATTTT. Translated, it gives CAGSMGRGTDTQYF.

This sequence joins TRBV6-2 or TRBV6-3 and TRBJ1-1; D is perhaps TRBD1 (5 bases). The V and J ends lost 6 bases and 1 base respectively, with 12 bases between them. CDR1 and CDR2 (germline): MNHEY, SVGEGT. The CDR3 is 14 amino acids. The CDR3 sequence: CASRNTGENTEAFF. CDR3 bases: TGTGCCAGCAGGAACACAGGAGAGAACACTGAAGCTTTCTTT.

This clonotype was seen a single time. The chain employs TRBV6-2 or TRBV6-3 and TRBJ1-1, with D hard to call. This CDR3 spans 17 amino acids. V lost 1 base and J 5 bases, leaving 20 bases between the germline ends. CDR1 is MNHEY and CDR2 is SVGEGT in the germline V gene. The chain's CDR3 is CASSYLGPGQVGTEAFF. Here the CDR3 DNA reads TGTGCCAGCAGTTACTTAGGTCCGGGTCAAGTGGGGACTGAAGCTTTCTTT.

This clonotype was seen a handful of times. The chain links TRBV7-2 to TRBJ1-2; 7 nucleotides line up with TRBD1. V trimming: 4 bases; J trimming: 3 bases; junction bases outside the gene matches: 8. Germline V CDR1 and CDR2: SGHTA, FQGNSA. The CDR3 is 15 residues long. This CDR3 reads CASSSGATGDYGYTF. In nucleotides, the CDR3 is TGTGCCAGCAGCTCCGGGGCTACAGGGGACTATGGCTACACCTTC.

The V gene is TRBV4-3, the J gene TRBJ2-2; no firm D call. The germline V gene has CDR1 LGHNA and CDR2 YSLEER. Trimming shortened V by 4 bases and J by 5 bases, and 20 bases separated the two germline ends. The CDR3 covers 17 residues. CDR3 DNA: TGCGCCAGCAGCCCCAAGTGGAAGGGTCCGATAACCGGGGAGCTGTTTTTT. Residues: CASSPKWKGPITGELFF.

This clonotype was counted ten times or more. This sequence joins TRBV7-2 and TRBJ1-5; tentative D call: TRBD1 (6 bases). Trimming stripped 5 bases from V and 3 bases from J, with 11 bases between. CDR1 and CDR2 from the germline V gene are SGHTA and FQGNSA. The CDR3 is 14 amino acids. The CDR3 DNA follows: TGTGCCAGCAGCCTGACAGGATTCAATCAGCCCCAGCATTTT. It encodes CASSLTGFNQPQHF.

This clonotype was detected only a few times. The chain links TRBV19 to TRBJ2-3; D gene unclear. Germline CDR1 is LNHDA and CDR2 is SQIVND (reference sequence). The CDR3 totals 13 residues. V was shortened by 0 bases and J by 6 bases, with 7 bases between the two germline ends. The CDR3 DNA reads TGTGCCAGTAGTATAGATCGAGTGGATACGCAGTATTTT. This codes for CASSIDRVDTQYF. Filled out from reference TRBV19 and TRBJ2-3, the complete variable domain reads DGGITQSPKYLFRKEGQNVTLSCEQNLNHDAMYWYRQDPGQGLRLIYYSQIVNDFQKGDIAEGYSVSREKKESFPLTVTSAQKNPTAFYLCASSIDRVDTQYFGPGTRLTVL.

The chain recombines TRBV4-1 with TRBJ2-1; TRBD2 aligns across 9 bases. The germline V gene has CDR1 MGHRA and CDR2 YSYEKL. This CDR3 comprises 15 residues. V trimming: 0 bases; J trimming: 9 bases; junction bases outside the gene matches: 6. The CDR3 sequence: CASSQEPSGAGEQFF. CDR3 bases: TGCGCCAGCAGCCAAGAGCCTAGCGGGGCTGGTGAGCAGTTCTTC.

This clonotype appeared a few times. As DNA, the CDR3 is TGTGCCAGCAGCTTAAGGTCAGGTAGTGCCACAGATACGCAGTATTTT. Its protein product is CASSLRSGSATDTQYF. V and J are TRBV7-2 and TRBJ2-3, with unresolved D. The CDR3 loop spans 16 amino acids. Looked up from germline, CDR1 is SGHTA and CDR2 is FQGNSA. V dropped 2 bases and J dropped 2 bases, with 14 bases sitting between them.

The chain is built from TRBV7-8 and TRBJ2-1, with TRBD2 matching 14 bases. V gave up 3 bases and J gave up 4 bases; unmatched junction bases: 14. Germline V gene lookup returns CDR1 SGHVS and CDR2 FQNEAQ. This CDR3 contains 20 residues. CDR3 residues: CASSFPGLAGAQLLYNEQFF. The CDR3 DNA sequence: TGTGCCAGCAGCTTTCCGGGACTAGCGGGAGCCCAGTTGTTGTACAATGAGCAGTTCTTC.

This clonotype has a count of ten or more. This chain uses TRBV11-3 with TRBJ2-3; 8 nucleotides align to TRBD2. Germline V gene sequence: CDR1 SGHNT, CDR2 YENEEA. V dropped 3 bases and J dropped 2; count of bases not matched to a gene: 7. CDR3 length: 16 residues. The CDR3: CASSFGLAGDTDTQYF. For the CDR3, the DNA is TGTGCCAGCAGCTTCGGCCTAGCGGGCGACACAGATACGCAGTATTTT.

The chain recombines TRBV7-2 with TRBJ2-7, with D uncertain. In germline, CDR1 is SGHTA, CDR2 FQGNSA. The CDR3 loop spans 14 amino acids. The germline V and J ends were trimmed by 5 bases and 2 bases, with 13 bases remaining between them. The CDR3 spells CASSPEWDTYEQYF. CDR3 coding DNA: TGTGCCAGCAGCCCCGAGTGGGATACCTACGAGCAGTACTTC.

This clonotype was seen just once. The CDR3 DNA sequence: TGTGCCAGCAGCTTAATTTTAAGGGGTCCTGAAGCTTTCTTT. It yields the protein CASSLILRGPEAFF. This chain joins TRBV3-1 and TRBJ1-1; D possibly corresponds to TRBD1 (5 bases). In germline, CDR1 is LGHDT, CDR2 YNNKEL (reference sequence). The CDR3 covers 14 residues. Deletions cut 5 bases from V and 6 bases from J, with 16 bases between.

This clonotype was counted a few times. The rearrangement links TRBV7-8 to TRBJ2-5; TRBD2 is a possible D gene (7 bases). Trimming took off 5 bases at V and 4 bases at J, with 17 bases between the two ends. Germline CDR1 reads SGHVS; CDR2 reads FQNEAQ. The CDR3 is 15 residues long. The CDR3 DNA sequence: TGTGCCAGCAGCGACCGGAGGGGGGGGGGAGAGACCCAGTACTTC. Its protein is CASSDRRGGGETQYF.

V is TRBV7-6 and J is TRBJ2-2, with D perhaps matching TRBD1 (5 bases). In germline, CDR1 is SGHVS, CDR2 FNYEAQ. V lost 2 bases, J lost 4 bases, and 14 bases lay in between. The CDR3 has 16 residues. CDR3 residues: CASSLYDRLSTGELFF. The CDR3 DNA sequence: TGTGCCAGCAGCTTATACGACAGACTTTCCACCGGGGAGCTGTTTTTT.

This rearrangement joins TRBV7-8 to TRBJ2-3; 10 bases match TRBD2. The germline V gene has CDR1 SGHVS and CDR2 FQNEAQ. This CDR3 has 15 residues. The CDR3 sequence: CASDLAGAITDTQYF. Written as DNA, the CDR3 is TGTGCTAGCGACCTAGCGGGAGCGATCACAGATACGCAGTATTTT.

The CDR3 spells CSASRAVGPQHF. Written as DNA, the CDR3 is TGCAGTGCTTCCCGGGCCGTCGGGCCCCAGCATTTT. The chain recombines TRBV20-1 with TRBJ1-5; unclear D gene. Trimming stripped 5 bases from V and 9 bases from J, with 14 bases between. CDR3 length: 12 amino acids. Germline V lookup: CDR1 DFQATT, CDR2 SNEGSKA (reference sequence).

The genes are TRBV4-1 and TRBJ1-1; D perhaps matches TRBD1 (6 bases). This CDR3 spans 15 amino acids. Germline V gives CDR1 MGHRA, CDR2 YSYEKL. Between the trimmed V and J ends, which lost 1 base and 4 bases, there was a span of 13 bases. Here the CDR3 reads CASSQGDIQLTEAFF. The CDR3 DNA is TGCGCCAGCAGCCAAGGGGACATTCAACTCACTGAAGCTTTCTTT.

This clonotype showed up many times. The V and J genes are TRBV7-8 and TRBJ2-1, with 10 bases that match TRBD2. V was clipped by 5 bases and J by 5 bases; unmatched bases: 6. This CDR3 comprises 15 residues. In germline, CDR1 is SGHVS, CDR2 FQNEAQ. The CDR3 is CASSPTSGNNNEQFF. The DNA for the CDR3 is TGTGCCAGCAGCCCCACTAGCGGGAATAACAATGAGCAGTTCTTC.

The CDR3 here is CASSSPGQIKAYEQYF. DNA for the CDR3: TGTGCCAGCAGTTCCCCGGGACAAATAAAGGCCTACGAGCAGTACTTC. The chain links TRBV28 to TRBJ2-7; perhaps TRBD1 as D (6 bases). Germline V CDR1 and CDR2: MDHEN, SYDVKM. V shed 4 bases and J shed 2 bases, with 18 bases lying between them. CDR3 size: 16 residues.

This clonotype was detected only a few times. The chain has TRBV7-2 and TRBJ2-5; 10 bases align to TRBD2. Per the germline V gene, CDR1 is SGHTA and CDR2 is FQGNSA. The CDR3 contains 14 residues. Trimming removed 3 bases from V and 4 bases from J; junction bases left unmatched: 2. CDR3 loop: CASSLGLARETQYF. In DNA form, the CDR3 reads TGTGCCAGCAGCTTGGGACTAGCGAGAGAGACCCAGTACTTC.